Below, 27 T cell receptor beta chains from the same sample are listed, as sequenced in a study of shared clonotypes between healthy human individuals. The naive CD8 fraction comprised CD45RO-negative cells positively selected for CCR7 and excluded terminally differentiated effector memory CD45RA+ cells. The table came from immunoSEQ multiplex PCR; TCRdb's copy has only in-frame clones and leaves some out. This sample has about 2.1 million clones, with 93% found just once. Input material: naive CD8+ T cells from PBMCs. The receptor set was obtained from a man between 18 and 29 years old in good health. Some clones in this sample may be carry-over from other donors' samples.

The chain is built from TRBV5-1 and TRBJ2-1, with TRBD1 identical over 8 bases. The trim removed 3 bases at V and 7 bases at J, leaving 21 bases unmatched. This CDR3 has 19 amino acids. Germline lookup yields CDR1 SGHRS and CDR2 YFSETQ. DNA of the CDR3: TGCGCCAGCAGCTCGGACGTTTACCGGGACAGGTTAAGGGAGAATGAGCAGTTCTTC. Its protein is CASSSDVYRDRLRENEQFF.

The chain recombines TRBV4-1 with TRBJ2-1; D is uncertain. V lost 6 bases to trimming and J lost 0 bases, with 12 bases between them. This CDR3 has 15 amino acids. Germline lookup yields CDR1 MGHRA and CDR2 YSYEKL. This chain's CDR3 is CASSPTVSSYNEQFF. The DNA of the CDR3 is TGCGCCAGCAGTCCGACTGTGAGCTCCTACAATGAGCAGTTCTTC.

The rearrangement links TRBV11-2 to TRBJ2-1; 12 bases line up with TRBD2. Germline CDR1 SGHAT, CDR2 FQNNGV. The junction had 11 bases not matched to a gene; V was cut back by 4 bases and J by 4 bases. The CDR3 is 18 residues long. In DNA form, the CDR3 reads TGTGCCAGCAGCTCCCCGGCCCTAGCGGGAGGGCAATACAATGAGCAGTTCTTC. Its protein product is CASSSPALAGGQYNEQFF.

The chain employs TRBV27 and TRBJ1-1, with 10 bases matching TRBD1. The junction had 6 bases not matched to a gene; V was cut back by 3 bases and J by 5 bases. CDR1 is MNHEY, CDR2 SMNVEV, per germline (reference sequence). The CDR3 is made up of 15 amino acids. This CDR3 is CASSFPDRGLTEAFF. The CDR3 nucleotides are TGTGCCAGCAGTTTCCCGGACAGGGGGTTAACTGAAGCTTTCTTT.

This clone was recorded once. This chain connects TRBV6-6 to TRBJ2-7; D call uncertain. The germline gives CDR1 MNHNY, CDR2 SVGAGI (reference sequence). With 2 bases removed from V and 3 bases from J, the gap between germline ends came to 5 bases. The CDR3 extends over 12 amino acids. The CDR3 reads CASSYQDYEQYF. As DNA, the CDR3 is TGTGCCAGCAGTTACCAAGACTACGAGCAGTACTTC.

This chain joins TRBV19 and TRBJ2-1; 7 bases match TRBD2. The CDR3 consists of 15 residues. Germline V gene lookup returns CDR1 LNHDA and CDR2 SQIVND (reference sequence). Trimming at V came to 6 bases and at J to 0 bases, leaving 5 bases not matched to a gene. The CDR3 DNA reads TGTGCCAGTAGCCTAGCGGCAAACTCCTACAATGAGCAGTTCTTC. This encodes CASSLAANSYNEQFF.

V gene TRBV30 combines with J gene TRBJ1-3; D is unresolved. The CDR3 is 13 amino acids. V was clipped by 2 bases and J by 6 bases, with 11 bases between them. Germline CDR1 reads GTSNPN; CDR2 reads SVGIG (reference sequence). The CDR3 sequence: CAWSRAEINTIYF. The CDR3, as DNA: TGTGCCTGGAGTCGCGCAGAGATAAACACCATATATTTT.

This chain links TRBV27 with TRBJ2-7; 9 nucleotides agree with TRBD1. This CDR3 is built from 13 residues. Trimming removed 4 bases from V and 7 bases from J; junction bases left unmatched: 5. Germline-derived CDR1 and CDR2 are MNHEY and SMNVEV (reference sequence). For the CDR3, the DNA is TGTGCCAGCAGTTGGGACAGGGTAGGTGAGCAGTACTTC. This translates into CASSWDRVGEQYF.

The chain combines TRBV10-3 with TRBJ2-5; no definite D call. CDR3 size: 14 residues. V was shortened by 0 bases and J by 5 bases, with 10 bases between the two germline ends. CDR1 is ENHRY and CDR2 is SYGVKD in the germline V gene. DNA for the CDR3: TGTGCCATCAGTGAGTCCCTAAATGGGGAGACCCAGTACTTC. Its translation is CAISESLNGETQYF.

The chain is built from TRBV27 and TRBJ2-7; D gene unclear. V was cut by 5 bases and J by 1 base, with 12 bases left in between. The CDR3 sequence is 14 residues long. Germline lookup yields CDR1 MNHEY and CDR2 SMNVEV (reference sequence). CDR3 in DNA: TGTGCCAGCAGTCCCTGGGAACAGTCCTACGAGCAGTACTTC. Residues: CASSPWEQSYEQYF.

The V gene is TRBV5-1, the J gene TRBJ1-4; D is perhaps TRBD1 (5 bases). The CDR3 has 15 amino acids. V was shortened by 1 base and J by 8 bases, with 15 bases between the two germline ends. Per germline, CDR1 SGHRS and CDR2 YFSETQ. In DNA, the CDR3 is TGCGCCAGCAGCTTGTATCCAGGGTTAAGCGAAAAACTGTTTTTT. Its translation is CASSLYPGLSEKLFF.

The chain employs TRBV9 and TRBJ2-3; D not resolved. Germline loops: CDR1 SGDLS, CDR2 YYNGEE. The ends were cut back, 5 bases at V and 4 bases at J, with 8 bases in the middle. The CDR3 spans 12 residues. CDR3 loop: CASRGIPDTQYF. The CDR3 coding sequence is TGTGCCAGCAGGGGCATACCAGATACGCAGTATTTT.

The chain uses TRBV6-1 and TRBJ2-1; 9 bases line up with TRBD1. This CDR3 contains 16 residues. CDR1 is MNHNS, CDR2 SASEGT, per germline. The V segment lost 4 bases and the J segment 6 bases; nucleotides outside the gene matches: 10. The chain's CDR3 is CASSVDRTGASNEQFF. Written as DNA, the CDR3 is TGTGCCAGCAGTGTGGATCGGACAGGGGCAAGCAATGAGCAGTTCTTC.

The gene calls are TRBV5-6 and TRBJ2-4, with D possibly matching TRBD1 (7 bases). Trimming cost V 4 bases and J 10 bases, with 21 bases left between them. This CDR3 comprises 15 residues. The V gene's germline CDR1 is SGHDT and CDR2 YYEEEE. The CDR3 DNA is TGTGCCAGCAGCACCCAGGGGGACCCTGGGGGGATTCAGTACTTC. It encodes CASSTQGDPGGIQYF.

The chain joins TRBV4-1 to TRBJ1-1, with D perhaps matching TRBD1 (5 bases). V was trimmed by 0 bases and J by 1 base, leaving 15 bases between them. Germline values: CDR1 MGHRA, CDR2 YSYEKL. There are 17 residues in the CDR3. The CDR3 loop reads CASSQEDGGSENTEAFF. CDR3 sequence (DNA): TGCGCCAGCAGCCAAGAGGACGGGGGGTCCGAGAACACTGAAGCTTTCTTT.

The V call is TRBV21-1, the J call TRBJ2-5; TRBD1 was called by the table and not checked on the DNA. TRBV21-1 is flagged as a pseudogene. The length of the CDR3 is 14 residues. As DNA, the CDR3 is TGTGCCAGCAGCAGGACAGGGGTAACGGAGACCCAGTACTTC. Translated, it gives CASSRTGVTETQYF.

In DNA form, the CDR3 reads TGTGCCAGCAGCCAAGGGGGGACCTACGAGCAGTACTTC. This gives the protein CASSQGGTYEQYF. The rearrangement links TRBV16 to TRBJ2-7; TRBD2 is a possible D gene (6 bases). The germline gives CDR1 KGHSY, CDR2 FQNENV. Trimming took off 2 bases at V and 2 bases at J, with 7 bases between the two ends. This CDR3 is built from 13 residues.

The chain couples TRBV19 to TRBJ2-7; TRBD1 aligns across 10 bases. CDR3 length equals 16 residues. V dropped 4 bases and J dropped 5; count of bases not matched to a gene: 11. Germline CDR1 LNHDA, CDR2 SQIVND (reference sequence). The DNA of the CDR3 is TGTGCCAGTAGTACCTATCCGGGGACAGGGGACGACGAGCAGTACTTC. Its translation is CASSTYPGTGDDEQYF.

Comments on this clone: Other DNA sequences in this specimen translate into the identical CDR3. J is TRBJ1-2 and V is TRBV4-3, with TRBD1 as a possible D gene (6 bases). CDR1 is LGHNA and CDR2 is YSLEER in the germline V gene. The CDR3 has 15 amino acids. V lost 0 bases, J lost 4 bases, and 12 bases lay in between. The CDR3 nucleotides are TGCGCCAGCAGCCAAGATGCAGGGGTCGGCTATGGCTACACCTTC. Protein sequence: CASSQDAGVGYGYTF.

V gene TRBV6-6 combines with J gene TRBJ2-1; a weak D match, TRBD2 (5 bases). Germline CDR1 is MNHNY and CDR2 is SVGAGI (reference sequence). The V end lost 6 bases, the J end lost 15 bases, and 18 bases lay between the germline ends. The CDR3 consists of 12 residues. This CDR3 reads CASSPLASAAFF. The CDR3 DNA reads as TGTGCCAGCAGCCCCCTAGCAAGTGCGGCGTTCTTC.

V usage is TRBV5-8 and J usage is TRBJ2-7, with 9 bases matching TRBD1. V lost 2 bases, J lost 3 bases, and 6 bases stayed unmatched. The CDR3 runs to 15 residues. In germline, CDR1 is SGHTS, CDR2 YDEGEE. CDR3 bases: TGTGCCAGCAGCTTCGGGACAGGGAGATTCTACGAGCAGTACTTC. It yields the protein CASSFGTGRFYEQYF.

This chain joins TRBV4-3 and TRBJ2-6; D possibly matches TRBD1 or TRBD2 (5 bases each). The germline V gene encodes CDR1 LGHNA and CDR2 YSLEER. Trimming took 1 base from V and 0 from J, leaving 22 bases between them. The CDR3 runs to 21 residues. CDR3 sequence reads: CASSQVFEGFGYASGANVLTF. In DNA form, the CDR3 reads TGCGCCAGCAGCCAAGTTTTTGAGGGGTTCGGTTACGCCTCTGGGGCCAACGTCCTGACTTTC.

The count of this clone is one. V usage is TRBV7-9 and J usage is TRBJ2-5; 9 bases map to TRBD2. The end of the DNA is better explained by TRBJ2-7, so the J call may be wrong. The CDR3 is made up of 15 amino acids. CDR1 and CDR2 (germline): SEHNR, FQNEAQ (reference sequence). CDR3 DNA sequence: TGTGCCAGCAGCTTAGTCGGTAGCGGGAGCGACGAGCAGTACTTC. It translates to CASSLVGSGSDEQYF.

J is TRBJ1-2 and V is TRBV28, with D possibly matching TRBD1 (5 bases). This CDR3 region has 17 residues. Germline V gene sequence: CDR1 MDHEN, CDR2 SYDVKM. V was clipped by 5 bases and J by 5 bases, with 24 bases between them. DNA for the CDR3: TGTGCCAGCAGTCTACCCCCATTTACGGCGGGGGATTATGGCTACACCTTC. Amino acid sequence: CASSLPPFTAGDYGYTF.

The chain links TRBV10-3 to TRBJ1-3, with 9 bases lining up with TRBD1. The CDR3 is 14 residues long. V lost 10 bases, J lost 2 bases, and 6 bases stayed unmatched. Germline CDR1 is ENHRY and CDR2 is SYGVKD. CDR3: CATGDREAGNTIYF. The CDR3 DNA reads TGTGCCACCGGGGACAGGGAAGCTGGAAACACCATATATTTT.

CDR3 nucleotide sequence: TGTGCCACCAGATCCAGGGTTGACGAAAAACTGTTTTTT. Translating it yields CATRSRVDEKLFF. The genes are TRBV15 and TRBJ1-4, with a weak D call TRBD1 (5 bases). The germline gives CDR1 LNHNV, CDR2 YYDKDF (reference sequence). This CDR3 is built from 13 residues. The V end lost 6 bases, the J end lost 8 bases, and 13 bases lay between the germline ends.

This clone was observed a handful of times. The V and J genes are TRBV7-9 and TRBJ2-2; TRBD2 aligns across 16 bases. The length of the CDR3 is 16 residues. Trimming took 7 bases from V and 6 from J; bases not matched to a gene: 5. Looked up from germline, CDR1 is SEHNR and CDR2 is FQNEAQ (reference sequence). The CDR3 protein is CASKGLAGGLAGELFF. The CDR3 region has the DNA TGTGCCAGCAAGGGACTAGCGGGAGGGCTTGCCGGGGAGCTGTTTTTT.